A single sample is the source of the 31 T cell receptor beta chains below, sequenced in a study of response to subunit inactivated influenza vaccine. TCRdb reanalysed the RT-PCR reads using MiXCR and keeps one entry per CDR3 protein. In the table there are 490,000 or so distinct CDR3 sequences, 6% to 9% of which are singletons. Here the sequenced sample was PBMCs from blood, taken around 2 years after vaccination. Every receptor here comes from a man between 50 and 75 years old who received an inactivated influenza vaccine.

This sequence joins TRBV21-1 and TRBJ2-5; the D call TRBD1 from the table was never checked on the DNA. TRBV21-1 is marked as a pseudogene. This CDR3 has 17 amino acids. CDR3 sequence: CASSKARMGARQETQYF. Here the CDR3 DNA reads TGTGCCAGCAGCAAAGCCCGGATGGGGGCGCGACAAGAGACCCAGTACTTC.

With respect to this clonotype: Given a much more abundant clone one base away, this may be a read error. The chain links TRBV12-3 or TRBV12-4 to TRBJ2-7, with a tentative D call TRBD2 (5 bases). The CDR3 spans 13 residues. CDR3 DNA: TGTGCCAGCAGTTTAGGGGAGATCTACGAGCAGTGCTTC. Protein sequence: CASSLGEIYEQCF.

The genes are TRBV6-1 and TRBJ2-3; D is possibly TRBD2 (6 bases). The length of the CDR3 is 16 residues. Germline CDR1 and CDR2: MNHNS and SASEGT. V dropped 7 bases and J dropped 0 bases, with 17 bases sitting between them. CDR3 in amino acids: CASTYSSGSSTDTQYF. The CDR3 DNA is TGTGCCAGCACCTATAGTAGCGGATCTAGCACAGATACGCAGTATTTT.

This clonotype was observed many times. The chain employs TRBV9 and TRBJ2-5, with 8 nucleotides matching TRBD2. After removal of 0 bases from V and 1 base from J, the junction contained 5 bases not matched to a gene. The CDR3 runs 16 residues. Per the germline V gene, CDR1 is SGDLS and CDR2 is YYNGEE. CDR3: CASSVVSGSPQETQYF. CDR3 nucleotide sequence: TGTGCCAGCAGCGTAGTAAGCGGGAGCCCCCAAGAGACCCAGTACTTC.

This clonotype was observed a few times. The rearrangement links TRBV4-3 to TRBJ2-5, with D perhaps matching TRBD2 (6 bases). Deletions cut 5 bases from V and 2 bases from J, with 15 bases between. Germline values: CDR1 LGHNA, CDR2 YSLEER. The CDR3 has 15 residues. The CDR3 DNA reads as TGCGCCAGCAGCTGGGAGCCCGCGGGGCAAGAGACCCAGTACTTC. Its translation: CASSWEPAGQETQYF.

This clonotype was counted between two and nine times. The chain carries TRBV7-8 and TRBJ1-4; D remains ambiguous. V lost 5 bases and J lost 8, with 15 bases in between. Germline V CDR1 and CDR2: SGHVS, FQNEAQ. The CDR3 spans 14 residues. CDR3 sequence: CASSVWLPGEKLFF. The CDR3 nucleotides read TGTGCCAGCAGCGTATGGCTACCGGGGGAAAAACTGTTTTTT.

The chain recombines TRBV6-5 with TRBJ1-1; TRBD1 is a possible D gene (5 bases). Germline CDR1 MNHEY, CDR2 SVGAGI. The CDR3 is 16 residues long. V was pared by 2 bases and J by 4 bases, with 17 bases between. CDR3 coding DNA: TGTGCCAGCAGTTACGACCGTTGGGGGGACCTCACTGAAGCTTTCTTT. Its translation is CASSYDRWGDLTEAFF.

This clonotype was seen more than once but under ten times. The V and J genes are TRBV20-1 and TRBJ2-2; 10 nucleotides align to TRBD2. The CDR3 runs 16 residues. The V gene end was trimmed by 0 bases and the J gene end by 4 bases; junction bases not matched to a gene: 5. Per the germline V gene, CDR1 is DFQATT and CDR2 is SNEGSKA (reference sequence). As DNA, the CDR3 is TGCAGTGCTAGAGATTCAAGCGGGGGGGCCACCGGGGAGCTGTTTTTT. Translated, it gives CSARDSSGGATGELFF.

The V gene is TRBV20-1, the J gene TRBJ2-1; D possibly corresponds to TRBD2 (5 bases). Germline V CDR1 and CDR2: DFQATT, SNEGSKA (reference sequence). The CDR3 has 12 amino acids. The germline V and J ends were trimmed by 2 bases and 7 bases, with 9 bases remaining between them. CDR3 bases: TGCAGTGCTAGAATTAGCGCAAATGAGCAGTTCTTC. Translating it yields CSARISANEQFF.

The genes are TRBV6-1 and TRBJ2-7, with D possibly matching TRBD2 (7 bases). The CDR3 runs to 14 residues. Germline assignment: CDR1 MNHNS and CDR2 SASEGT. The ends were cut back, 8 bases at V and 0 bases at J, with 14 bases in the middle. The CDR3 sequence is CASAGGPFSYEQYF. Written as DNA, the CDR3 is TGTGCCAGCGCCGGGGGGCCATTCTCCTACGAGCAGTACTTC.

On this clonotype: Germline and junction disagree at one end, which may indicate a read error. This chain connects TRBV4-2 to TRBJ2-2; the match to TRBD2 covers 8 bases. Germline loops: CDR1 LGHNA, CDR2 YNFKEQ. CDR3 length: 16 amino acids. For the CDR3, the DNA is TGTGCCAGCAACCAAGAAGCGGGAGCGAACACCGGGGAGCTGTTTTTT. Protein product: CASNQEAGANTGELFF.

This chain connects TRBV5-4 to TRBJ2-3; D might be TRBD1 (6 bases). V lost 0 bases and J 0 bases, leaving 11 bases between the germline ends. The CDR3 length is 16 residues. The V gene's germline CDR1 is SGHNT and CDR2 YYREEE (reference sequence). The CDR3 bases are TGTGCCAGCAGCTTGGCCGGTGGACAGAGCACAGATACGCAGTATTTT. Translation gives CASSLAGGQSTDTQYF.

This clonotype was detected ten times or more. This chain uses TRBV5-1 with TRBJ2-7, with a possible D match to TRBD2 (6 bases). Germline V gene data show CDR1 as SGHRS and CDR2 as YFSETQ. CDR3 length: 13 residues. The V end lost 0 bases, the J end lost 6 bases, and 10 bases lay between the germline ends. CDR3 sequence reads: CASSLETEGEQYF. CDR3 in DNA: TGCGCCAGCAGCTTGGAGACGGAGGGCGAGCAGTACTTC.

This clonotype was detected only a few times. V usage is TRBV5-6 and J usage is TRBJ2-5; D is ambiguous. Trimming took 0 bases from V and 3 from J, leaving 9 bases between them. The CDR3 totals 14 residues. Per germline, CDR1 SGHDT and CDR2 YYEEEE. The CDR3 bases are TGTGCCAGCAGCTTGGTGCAGGAAAAAGAGACCCAGTACTTC. It specifies CASSLVQEKETQYF. Full variable domain (remainder filled in from reference TRBV5-6 and TRBJ2-5): DAGVTQSPTHLIKTRGQQVTLRCSPKSGHDTVSWYQQALGQGPQFIFQYYEEEERQRGNFPDRFSGHQFPNYSSELNVNALLLGDSALYLCASSLVQEKETQYFGPGTRLLVL.

In its sample, this clonotype was seen a few times. The chain is built from TRBV20-1 and TRBJ1-5, with 9 bases that match TRBD1. The CDR3 covers 12 residues. Germline V CDR1 and CDR2: DFQATT, SNEGSKA (reference sequence). The ends lost 8 bases at V and 4 bases at J; junction bases unmatched: 3. CDR3 amino acids: CSIGQGNQPQHF. CDR3 bases: TGCAGTATCGGACAGGGGAATCAGCCCCAGCATTTT.

This clonotype was counted at least ten times. This chain links TRBV9 with TRBJ2-1; D may match TRBD1 or TRBD2 (5 bases each). CDR3 size: 12 residues. V was clipped by 3 bases and J by 4 bases, with 5 bases between them. Germline CDR1 and CDR2: SGDLS and YYNGEE. DNA for the CDR3: TGTGCCAGCAGCGGGGGGTACAATGAGCAGTTCTTC. It specifies CASSGGYNEQFF. Using reference TRBV9 and TRBJ2-1 for the parts outside the CDR3, the full variable domain is DSGVTQTPKHLITATGQRVTLRCSPRSGDLSVYWYQQSLDQGLQFLIQYYNGEERAKGNILERFSAQQFPDLHSELNLSSLELGDSALYFCASSGGYNEQFFGPGTRLTVL.

Ten or more counts support this clonotype. The chain links TRBV20-1 to TRBJ1-1, with D unresolved. Germline V lookup: CDR1 DFQATT, CDR2 SNEGSKA (reference sequence). The CDR3 is made up of 12 amino acids. The ends were cut back, 3 bases at V and 8 bases at J, with 13 bases in the middle. This chain's CDR3 is CSARPGTAEAFF. The DNA for the CDR3 is TGCAGTGCTAGGCCCGGTACCGCCGAAGCTTTCTTT.

This clonotype was seen at least ten times. This chain links TRBV28 with TRBJ1-1; D ambiguous. Germline values: CDR1 MDHEN, CDR2 SYDVKM. With 2 bases removed from V and 4 bases from J, the gap between germline ends came to 11 bases. This CDR3 is built from 14 residues. CDR3: CASSLLLGGTEAFF. The CDR3 DNA sequence: TGTGCCAGCAGTTTACTTTTGGGTGGCACTGAAGCTTTCTTT. Full variable domain (rest looked up from reference TRBV28 and TRBJ1-1): DVKVTQSSRYLVKRTGEKVFLECVQDMDHENMFWYRQDPGLGLRLIYFSYDVKMKEKGDIPEGYSVSREKKERFSLILESASTNQTSMYLCASSLLLGGTEAFFGQGTRLTVV.

This clonotype was recorded at least ten times. J is TRBJ2-1 and V is TRBV20-1, with TRBD1 identical over 9 bases. The J segment lost 9 bases and the V segment lost 5 bases, leaving 14 bases of the junction unmatched. In germline, CDR1 is DFQATT, CDR2 SNEGSKA (reference sequence). The CDR3 has 15 residues. The CDR3 region has the DNA TGCAGTGCTGAGCTTAGGGGACAGGGATTCGGTGAGCAGTTCTTC. This codes for CSAELRGQGFGEQFF.

The table lists this clonotype with a few counts. This chain joins TRBV6-1 and TRBJ1-5; D is ambiguous. V was shortened by 6 bases and J by 5 bases, with 11 bases between the two germline ends. This CDR3 has 13 amino acids. Germline V gene data show CDR1 as MNHNS and CDR2 as SASEGT. The CDR3 DNA reads as TGTGCCAGCAGAGTGGAATTTGATCAGCCCCAGCATTTT. Translated: CASRVEFDQPQHF.

This clonotype has a handful of counts. The genes are TRBV5-1 and TRBJ1-5, with a tentative D call TRBD1 (6 bases). This CDR3 spans 15 amino acids. Germline lookup yields CDR1 SGHRS and CDR2 YFSETQ. The V gene lost 2 bases and the J gene lost 1 base, with 10 bases spanning the gap. The CDR3 sequence: CASSFDGQSNQPQHF. DNA for the CDR3: TGCGCCAGCAGCTTCGACGGACAGAGCAATCAGCCCCAGCATTTT.

This chain uses TRBV29-1 with TRBJ2-1; TRBD2 agrees at 12 bases. This CDR3 contains 13 residues. Trimming cost V 5 bases and J 8 bases; bases outside gene matches: 4. Germline V gives CDR1 SQVTM, CDR2 ANQGSEA. CDR3 nucleotides: TGCAGCGTTCCCGGACTAGCGGGGTATGAGCAGTTCTTC. It specifies CSVPGLAGYEQFF.

J is TRBJ1-1 and V is TRBV20-1, with D tentatively TRBD1 (5 bases). V dropped 5 bases and J dropped 8 bases, with 18 bases sitting between them. The CDR3 runs to 13 residues. Looked up from germline, CDR1 is DFQATT and CDR2 is SNEGSKA (reference sequence). The CDR3: CSAPGSPGLEAFF. In nucleotides, the CDR3 is TGCAGTGCTCCAGGGTCCCCCGGGCTGGAAGCTTTCTTT.

CDR3 residues: CASSGTEKSNQPQHF. CDR3 coding DNA: TGTGCCAGCAGCGGGACAGAGAAAAGCAATCAGCCCCAGCATTTT. The chain couples TRBV7-9 to TRBJ1-5; 7 bases agree with TRBD1. The CDR3 is 15 residues long. With 5 bases clipped from V and 1 base from J, the junction kept 5 bases outside the gene matches. Germline V CDR1 and CDR2: SEHNR, FQNEAQ (reference sequence).

This clonotype was detected only a few times. The CDR3 sequence: CASTTDRVGVNEQFF. CDR3 sequence (DNA): TGTGCCAGCACCACCGACAGGGTGGGTGTAAATGAGCAGTTCTTC. This rearrangement joins TRBV2 to TRBJ2-1; the match to TRBD1 covers 7 bases. Trimming at V came to 7 bases and at J to 7 bases, leaving 13 bases not matched to a gene. Germline assignment: CDR1 SNHLY and CDR2 FYNNEI. The CDR3 sequence is 15 residues long.

There are a few counts of this clonotype. The chain carries TRBV18 and TRBJ1-5; D uncertain. Looked up from germline, CDR1 is KGHSH and CDR2 is LQKENI. The CDR3 contains 15 residues. Trimming removed 2 bases at V and 0 bases at J, with 8 bases between. This CDR3 reads CASSPSSGSNQPQHF. CDR3 coding DNA: TGTGCCAGCTCACCATCCTCTGGTAGCAATCAGCCCCAGCATTTT.

This clonotype was counted a few times. The chain couples TRBV27 to TRBJ2-5, with 7 bases lining up with TRBD1. Trimming took 4 bases from V and 5 from J; bases not matched to a gene: 4. CDR3 size: 13 residues. From germline, CDR1 is MNHEY and CDR2 SMNVEV (reference sequence). CDR3 region: CASSWGQSETQYF. The CDR3 bases are TGTGCCAGCAGTTGGGGACAGTCCGAGACCCAGTACTTC.

This clonotype was seen repeatedly, ten times or more. V gene TRBV12-3 or TRBV12-4 combines with J gene TRBJ2-3, with 11 bases aligning to TRBD2. J gave up 7 bases and V 6 bases, and 9 bases lay outside the gene matches. The CDR3 has 15 amino acids. CDR3 in DNA: TGTGCCAGCAGAGCACTAGCGGGGGCACCCCATACGCAGTATTTT. Protein: CASRALAGAPHTQYF.

This clonotype showed up many times. This chain links TRBV4-2 with TRBJ1-5; D is ambiguous. The CDR3 covers 15 residues. CDR1 is LGHNA and CDR2 is YNFKEQ in the germline V gene. V lost 6 bases and J lost 4, with 16 bases in between. The CDR3 here is CASRKELGKNQPQHF. DNA of the CDR3: TGTGCCAGCAGGAAGGAGCTAGGCAAAAATCAGCCCCAGCATTTT.

This clonotype was detected ten times or more. The rearrangement joins TRBV20-1 to TRBJ2-1; no clear D. Deletions cut 6 bases from V and 9 bases from J, with 12 bases between. Germline assignment: CDR1 DFQATT and CDR2 SNEGSKA (reference sequence). This CDR3 has 11 amino acids. The CDR3 bases are TGCAGTGCCCCCAGTGGCGGTGAGCAGTTCTTC. Its protein is CSAPSGGEQFF.

J is TRBJ2-1 and V is TRBV6-5, with D perhaps matching TRBD2 (5 bases). The CDR3 is made up of 16 amino acids. Trimming shortened V by 2 bases and J by 6 bases, and 17 bases separated the two germline ends. CDR1 and CDR2 from the germline V gene are MNHEY and SVGAGI. CDR3 in DNA: TGTGCCAGCAGTTACATGGCGGGCCCGGCGGGCAATGAGCAGTTCTTC. It yields the protein CASSYMAGPAGNEQFF.